The entry below describes one TCR delta chain. The antigen is not known. Extracted RNA was reverse transcribed into cDNA. Multiplex PCR used pooled V-gene forward primers and a constant-region reverse primer to amplify CDR3s. TCRdb used CATT to re-call clones from the multiplex PCR reads. Of fewer than 25,000 delta-chain clones listed, roughly 8% are singletons. This record comes from a study of Vδ1+ human thymocytes. Study results and caveats: About 20% of thymic delta-chain sequences were Vdelta2, with few Vdelta3, unlike blood Vdelta1+ controls. Highly polyclonal TRG and TRD repertoires with Gaussian CDR3 length distributions appeared in thymus.

The CDR3 has 17 residues. CDR1 TSWWSYY and CDR2 QGS come from the germline V gene. V was trimmed by 6 bases and J by 7 bases, leaving 27 bases between them. This receptor was obtained from a child less than two years old who had congenital heart surgery. Sequenced material: Vdelta1+ gamma-delta thymocytes from the thymus. Subset described: FACS-sorted CD3+ TCRalphabeta- TCRVdelta1+ TCRVdelta2- thymocytes. The V call is TRDV1, the J call TRDJ1, with unresolved D. The CDR3 spells CALGLATPTSTVGKLIF. CDR3 nucleotides: TGTGCTCTTGGTTTGGCGACGCCAACCAGTACTGTCGGTAAACTCATCTTT.